A single T cell receptor (beta chain) is shown here with its context. The target antigen is unknown. The V and J ends lost 7 bases and 0 bases respectively, with 11 bases between them. Germline loops: CDR1 SQVTM, CDR2 ANQGSEA. The CDR3 contains 13 residues. This sample stems from a study of shared clonotypes between healthy human individuals. Study-wide results and caveats: Clonotypes that were shared across a few donors made up around 4.6% of naive CD4 clonotypes.

As originally analysed: Owing to the provision of junction-only sequences devoid of quality scores by immunoSEQ, filtering differed. The data were produced by immunoSEQ multiplex PCR, yet TCRdb's version contains in-frame clones alone and is incomplete. V and J calls and clone size come straight from that table; D and trimming were deduced from the DNA. The profile shows roughly 2.6 million clones, roughly 92% of them singletons. The receptor was isolated from a man between 18 and 29 years old in good health. This rearrangement joins TRBV29-1 to TRBJ2-3; D gene uncertain. The specimen was naive CD4+ T cells sorted from blood. Subset reported: CD45RA+ positively selected. The CDR3 region has the DNA TGCAGCGGGGTCCAATCGAGCACAGATACGCAGTATTTT. It translates to CSGVQSSTDTQYF.